Each of the 24 T cell receptor beta chains below was sequenced from the same sample in a study of T cells after yellow fever vaccination (dated by TCRdb to about 2019). The method was 5' RACE. Sequencing used an Illumina NovaSeq 6000. TCRdb reran the public reads through fastp at Q25 and MiXCR, keeping productive beta chains. Records with the same CDR3 protein are collapsed into one entry carrying the most frequent genes and DNA. A total of 200,000 to 300,000 distinct CDR3 sequences appear in this sample, 3.6% of them only once. 19% of the sample lies in the top ten. The sample's treatment or condition label, in plain terms: live attenuated yellow fever vaccine strain. This sample comprised PBMCs, obtained 15 days after the yellow fever booster vaccination. The receptors derive from a man younger than 35 who received the YFV17D yellow fever vaccine.

This clonotype was seen repeatedly, ten times or more. V gene TRBV7-8 combines with J gene TRBJ1-2, with a weak D call TRBD1 (6 bases). The CDR3 totals 14 residues. V lost 1 base and J lost 4, with 10 bases in between. Per germline, CDR1 SGHVS and CDR2 FQNEAQ. The CDR3 is CASSLGQGLYGYTF. DNA of the CDR3: TGTGCCAGCAGCTTAGGGCAGGGGCTCTATGGCTACACCTTC.

The chain uses TRBV5-6 and TRBJ2-2, with D perhaps matching TRBD1 or TRBD2 (6 bases each). The V and J ends lost 4 bases and 5 bases respectively, with 18 bases between them. Germline values: CDR1 SGHDT, CDR2 YYEEEE. This CDR3 comprises 16 residues. The CDR3, as DNA: TGTGCCAGCAGCGCCTCCCCGGGGGCAGGTACCGGGGAGCTGTTTTTT. Translation gives CASSASPGAGTGELFF. The entire variable domain, with the rest obtained from reference TRBV5-6 and TRBJ2-2, is as follows: DAGVTQSPTHLIKTRGQQVTLRCSPKSGHDTVSWYQQALGQGPQFIFQYYEEEERQRGNFPDRFSGHQFPNYSSELNVNALLLGDSALYLCASSASPGAGTGELFFGEGSRLTVL.

This clonotype was seen at least ten times. The chain recombines TRBV5-6 with TRBJ2-7; D call uncertain. V was trimmed by 3 bases and J by 1 base, leaving 8 bases between them. The CDR3 spans 13 residues. Germline CDR1 is SGHDT and CDR2 is YYEEEE. The CDR3 nucleotides read TGTGCCAGCAGCTCTGGGCCTTCCTACGAGCAGTACGTC. Residues: CASSSGPSYEQYV.

This clonotype has ten or more counts. The chain carries TRBV20-1 and TRBJ1-1; D ambiguous. Germline V gives CDR1 DFQATT, CDR2 SNEGSKA (reference sequence). The CDR3 extends over 11 amino acids. The V gene lost 1 base and the J gene lost 10 bases, with 10 bases spanning the gap. The CDR3 DNA reads TGCAGTGCTAGAGGGGGTGGAGTAGCTTTCTTT. Its protein is CSARGGGVAFF.

Ten or more counts support this clonotype. The V and J genes are TRBV7-9 and TRBJ1-2, with 10 bases identical to TRBD1. In germline, CDR1 is SEHNR, CDR2 FQNEAQ (reference sequence). Germline trimming cut 5 bases from V and 7 bases from J; bases unmatched to any gene: 1. The CDR3 extends over 12 amino acids. DNA for the CDR3: TGTGCCAGCAGCGGGGACAGGGGTGGCTACACCTTC. This translates into CASSGDRGGYTF.

This clonotype occurred many times. The chain couples TRBV20-1 to TRBJ1-2, with unresolved D. There are 14 residues in the CDR3. From germline, CDR1 is DFQATT and CDR2 SNEGSKA (reference sequence). Trimming left V 6 bases short and J 5 bases short, with 19 bases between. The CDR3 loop reads CSARPILGLYGYTF. CDR3 DNA sequence: TGCAGTGCCAGACCCATCCTCGGTCTTTATGGCTACACCTTC.

This clonotype was seen ten or more times. The chain couples TRBV7-2 to TRBJ1-5, with TRBD1 as a possible D gene (6 bases). V was clipped by 4 bases and J by 3 bases, with 13 bases between them. Germline assignment: CDR1 SGHTA and CDR2 FQGNSA. The CDR3 is made up of 15 amino acids. CDR3 protein: CASSSQQGYNQPQHF. The CDR3 nucleotides are TGTGCCAGCAGCTCGCAACAGGGATACAATCAGCCCCAGCATTTT.

This clonotype was seen at least ten times. This chain links TRBV5-1 with TRBJ2-1; TRBD1 matches 8 bases. Per germline, CDR1 SGHRS and CDR2 YFSETQ. This CDR3 contains 13 residues. The trim removed 7 bases at V and 6 bases at J, leaving 6 bases unmatched. CDR3 in DNA: TGCGCCAGCGGGGAGGACAGGGTCAATGAGCAGTTCTTC. Protein sequence: CASGEDRVNEQFF. Full variable domain (missing parts from reference TRBV5-1 and TRBJ2-1): KAGVTQTPRYLIKTRGQQVTLSCSPISGHRSVSWYQQTPGQGLQFLFEYFSETQRNKGNFPGRFSGRQFSNSRSEMNVSTLELGDSALYLCASGEDRVNEQFFGPGTRLTVL.

This clonotype was observed a handful of times. This chain connects TRBV5-4 to TRBJ2-7, with D unclear. V lost 6 bases and J 2 bases, leaving 15 bases between the germline ends. Germline V gene sequence: CDR1 SGHNT, CDR2 YYREEE (reference sequence). CDR3 length: 14 residues. CDR3 DNA sequence: TGTGCCAGCACCCCGAACAATGGGGCCTACGAGCAGTACTTC. Protein product: CASTPNNGAYEQYF. The full variable domain, rest sourced from reference TRBV5-4 and TRBJ2-7, is ETGVTQSPTHLIKTRGQQVTLRCSSQSGHNTVSWYQQALGQGPQFIFQYYREEENGRGNFPPRFSGLQFPNYSSELNVNALELDDSALYLCASTPNNGAYEQYFGPGTRLTVT.

The table lists this clonotype with many counts. The rearrangement uses TRBV27 and TRBJ2-5, with 10 bases that match TRBD1. V was pared by 3 bases and J by 7 bases, with 11 bases of the junction left unmatched. This CDR3 region has 16 residues. Germline lookup yields CDR1 MNHEY and CDR2 SMNVEV (reference sequence). The CDR3 reads CASSFWTGGRMGTQYF. In DNA, the CDR3 is TGTGCCAGCAGTTTTTGGACAGGGGGACGGATGGGGACCCAGTACTTC.

This rearrangement joins TRBV6-1 to TRBJ1-5, with 10 bases lining up with TRBD1. Trimming at V came to 5 bases and at J to 10 bases, leaving 11 bases not matched to a gene. This CDR3 region has 15 residues. Germline V CDR1 and CDR2: MNHNS, SASEGT. The CDR3 here is CASSRGGQGVYPQHF. DNA of the CDR3: TGTGCCAGCAGTCGAGGAGGACAGGGGGTATATCCCCAGCATTTT.

In this sample, this clonotype turned up many times. The chain combines TRBV3-1 with TRBJ2-2; no definite D call. The CDR3 loop spans 14 amino acids. Trimming pared 4 bases from V and 0 bases from J, leaving 6 bases between. Germline loops: CDR1 LGHDT, CDR2 YNNKEL (reference sequence). In DNA form, the CDR3 reads TGTGCCAGCAGCCTCCTTTCGAACACCGGGGAGCTGTTTTTT. Amino acid sequence: CASSLLSNTGELFF.

This clonotype has at least ten counts. The V and J genes are TRBV6-2 or TRBV6-3 and TRBJ2-3; possibly TRBD2 for D (6 bases). The CDR3 sequence is 17 residues long. The V gene's germline CDR1 is MNHEY and CDR2 SVGEGT. V lost 8 bases, J lost 2 bases, and 23 bases lay in between. CDR3 sequence (DNA): TGTGCCAGCCTTGGGGACTCCCTGGGACCAGCCACAGATACGCAGTATTTT. This codes for CASLGDSLGPATDTQYF.

This clonotype occurred many times. This sequence joins TRBV12-3 or TRBV12-4 and TRBJ2-1; 10 positions match TRBD2. With V trimmed by 3 bases and J by 7 bases, 9 bases remained unmatched. The CDR3 is 16 amino acids. In DNA form, the CDR3 reads TGTGCCAGCAGTTTTAGTCCAGCGGGGGGGCGAAATGAGCAGTTCTTC. Protein sequence: CASSFSPAGGRNEQFF.

On this clonotype: With a much larger clone just one base away, this may be a read error. The V gene is TRBV7-2, the J gene TRBJ2-1, with 7 bases identical to TRBD2. After removal of 5 bases from V and 7 bases from J, the junction contained 8 bases not matched to a gene. This CDR3 comprises 14 residues. Germline CDR1 SGHTA, CDR2 FQGNSA. The DNA for the CDR3 is TGTGCCAGCAGCATAGGTCCAGCGGGGAATGAGCAGTTCTTC. Protein sequence: CASSIGPAGNEQFF. The complete variable domain, with remaining parts taken from reference TRBV7-2 and TRBJ2-1, reads GAGVSQSPSNKVTEKGKDVELRCDPISGHTALYWYRQSLGQGLEFLIYFQGNSAPDKSGLPSDRFSAERTGGSVSTLTIQRTQQEDSAVYLCASSIGPAGNEQFFGPGTRLTVL.

In this sample, this clonotype turned up many times. The chain recombines TRBV10-2 with TRBJ2-2; D is undetermined. This CDR3 contains 15 residues. The germline gives CDR1 WSHSY, CDR2 SAAADI. V was trimmed by 4 bases and J by 5 bases, leaving 14 bases between them. The CDR3 bases are TGCGCCAGCAGTGTCCGGCAGCGAGGAACCGGGGAGCTGTTTTTT. Protein: CASSVRQRGTGELFF.

The sample holds many counts of this clonotype. The gene calls are TRBV20-1 and TRBJ2-3; TRBD1 aligns across 7 bases. Germline V gene lookup returns CDR1 DFQATT and CDR2 SNEGSKA (reference sequence). The length of the CDR3 is 14 residues. The junction had 8 bases not matched to a gene; V was cut back by 4 bases and J by 4 bases. CDR3 nucleotide sequence: TGCAGTGCTAAAAAGGGGGCCGGGGCAGATACGCAGTATTTT. Encoded protein: CSAKKGAGADTQYF.

This clonotype was detected ten times or more. The chain links TRBV4-1 to TRBJ2-7; 8 nucleotides align to TRBD1. Germline V gene data show CDR1 as MGHRA and CDR2 as YSYEKL. V gave up 3 bases and J gave up 0 bases; unmatched junction bases: 4. This CDR3 region has 15 residues. In DNA, the CDR3 is TGCGCCAGCAGCCACGTTGGACAGGGCTCCTACGAGCAGTACTTC. Encoded protein: CASSHVGQGSYEQYF.

This clonotype turned up a few times. The chain carries TRBV5-5 and TRBJ2-3; unclear D gene. With 2 bases removed from V and 4 bases from J, the gap between germline ends came to 8 bases. This CDR3 is 13 amino acids long. From germline, CDR1 is SGHKS and CDR2 YYEKEE (reference sequence). The CDR3 bases are TGTGCCAGCAGCTTATACAGCTCAGATACGCAGTATTTT. It yields the protein CASSLYSSDTQYF.

In the case of this clonotype: This may stem from a read error, because a much larger clone lies one nucleotide away. The chain couples TRBV6-5 to TRBJ1-6, with D uncertain. This CDR3 is 13 amino acids long. Germline V gene data show CDR1 as MNHEY and CDR2 as SVGAGI. V gave up 6 bases and J gave up 11 bases, with 14 bases separating them. The CDR3 DNA reads as TGTGCCAGCAGGGAGAAATTGGATACACCCCTCCACTTT. This gives the protein CASREKLDTPLHF.

This clonotype occurred many times. J is TRBJ1-6 and V is TRBV12-3 or TRBV12-4; perhaps TRBD1 as D (6 bases). V lost 7 bases and J 8 bases, leaving 12 bases between the germline ends. The CDR3 covers 13 residues. CDR3 nucleotide sequence: TGTGCCAGCAAGGGGGAATTGGATTCACCCCTCCACTTT. It specifies CASKGELDSPLHF.

This clonotype was detected many times. V is TRBV12-3 or TRBV12-4 and J is TRBJ2-7; D is undetermined. Trimming took off 2 bases at V and 7 bases at J, with 9 bases between the two ends. The CDR3 contains 12 residues. As DNA, the CDR3 is TGTGCCAGCAGTTTAAGTCCCGGGGAGCAGTACTTC. This sequence encodes CASSLSPGEQYF.

Ten or more counts support this clonotype. V is TRBV6-1 and J is TRBJ1-2; D is unresolved. The CDR3 consists of 12 residues. CDR1 is MNHNS and CDR2 is SASEGT in the germline V gene. V was clipped by 0 bases and J by 4 bases, with 3 bases between them. The chain's CDR3 is CASSEAIYGYTF. In DNA form, the CDR3 reads TGTGCCAGCAGTGAAGCGATCTATGGCTACACCTTC.

The gene calls are TRBV6-5 and TRBJ2-1; perhaps D is TRBD1 or TRBD2 (5 bases each). V shed 6 bases and J shed 2 bases, with 14 bases lying between them. Germline V CDR1 and CDR2: MNHEY, SVGAGI. This CDR3 contains 15 residues. CDR3 protein: CASSKGWRAYNEQFF. Here the CDR3 DNA reads TGTGCCAGCAGCAAGGGGTGGCGGGCCTACAATGAGCAGTTCTTC.